These 29 T cell receptor beta chains came from one sample sequenced in a study of T cell responses to AZD1222 COVID-19 vaccine (dated by TCRdb to the early 2020s). Libraries were made using the immunoSEQ multiplex PCR assay. This is the immuneACCESS table as TCRdb keeps it, with only in-frame sequences that have V and J called. A part of the clones is gone; compared with another copy, unresolved V genes explain less than half, and the rest is unexplained. Across this sample there are about 130,000 clones, with approximately 89% seen only once. The ten top clones hold about 9.4% of the sample. What the time point label conveys for this sample: baseline before first vaccination. Source: peripheral blood, taken on day 0 of AZD1222 vaccination. The receptors here all came from an adult in good health.

The chain links TRBV7-2 to TRBJ2-1; tentative D call: TRBD2 (5 bases). The germline V gene has CDR1 SGHTA and CDR2 FQGNSA. The CDR3 length is 14 residues. Trimming shortened V by 1 base and J by 5 bases, and 9 bases separated the two germline ends. The chain's CDR3 is CASSLVLANNEQFF. In nucleotides, the CDR3 is TGTGCCAGCAGCTTAGTCCTAGCCAACAATGAGCAGTTCTTC.

This clone was counted a single time. The chain carries TRBV27 and TRBJ1-5; D gene unclear. V lost 6 bases, J lost 2 bases, and 11 bases lay in between. CDR3 length: 14 amino acids. Germline-derived CDR1 and CDR2 are MNHEY and SMNVEV (reference sequence). CDR3 nucleotide sequence: TGTGCCAGCAGCTCGGCCCGGGGCAATCAGCCCCAGCATTTT. The encoded protein is CASSSARGNQPQHF.

This chain connects TRBV2 to TRBJ2-1; 11 bases agree with TRBD2. CDR1 and CDR2 (germline): SNHLY, FYNNEI. V was clipped by 4 bases and J by 4 bases; unmatched bases: 3. CDR3 length equals 15 residues. The CDR3 loop reads CASSVLAGAYNEQFF. DNA of the CDR3: TGTGCCAGCAGTGTACTAGCGGGAGCTTACAATGAGCAGTTCTTC.

CDR3 sequence (DNA): TGTGCCTGGAGTTCAGGACAGGGCGGGGAAAAACTGTTTTTT. Encoded protein: CAWSSGQGGEKLFF. The chain links TRBV30 to TRBJ1-4; 8 bases line up with TRBD1. CDR3 size: 14 residues. Losses at the gene ends were 2 bases for V and 8 bases for J; bases not matched to a gene: 7. Germline V gene sequence: CDR1 GTSNPN, CDR2 SVGIG (reference sequence).

This chain links TRBV19 with TRBJ1-3; D unresolved. V was trimmed by 4 bases and J by 2 bases, leaving 12 bases between them. CDR3 length: 15 amino acids. CDR1 and CDR2 (germline): LNHDA, SQIVND (reference sequence). CDR3 sequence: CASSTRKAPGNTIYF. The CDR3, as DNA: TGTGCCAGTAGTACACGAAAGGCCCCTGGAAACACCATATATTTT.

V usage is TRBV7-2 and J usage is TRBJ1-3; tentatively, D is TRBD1 (6 bases). V was trimmed by 5 bases and J by 3 bases, leaving 17 bases between them. The germline CDR1 and CDR2 sequences are SGHTA and FQGNSA. This CDR3 is built from 16 residues. CDR3 sequence (DNA): TGTGCCAGCAGCCCCCCTGGGGGGGCGCTTGGAAACACCATATATTTT. Amino acids: CASSPPGGALGNTIYF.

CDR3 in DNA: TGTGCCAGCAGTTCTCGGACAGGGAAGCGTACCGGGGAGCTGTTTTTT. Protein product: CASSSRTGKRTGELFF. The chain is built from TRBV28 and TRBJ2-2; TRBD1 matches at 8 bases. The length of the CDR3 is 16 residues. CDR1 and CDR2 (germline): MDHEN, SYDVKM. The V gene end was trimmed by 4 bases and the J gene end by 5 bases; junction bases not matched to a gene: 9.

This chain joins TRBV2 and TRBJ1-1; no reliable D call. The length of the CDR3 is 14 residues. V gave up 4 bases and J gave up 4 bases, with 13 bases separating them. Germline CDR1 is SNHLY and CDR2 is FYNNEI. The CDR3 DNA sequence: TGTGCCAGCAGTGTGTTTGCCGGTACCACTGAAGCTTTCTTT. As protein: CASSVFAGTTEAFF.

This CDR3 reads CASSPGTGNTIYF. The CDR3 DNA is TGTGCCAGCAGTCCAGGTACAGGAAACACCATATATTTT. V is TRBV6-5 and J is TRBJ1-3; no firm D call. The CDR3 extends over 13 amino acids. Germline CDR1 reads MNHEY; CDR2 reads SVGAGI. V shed 5 bases and J shed 4 bases, with 9 bases lying between them.

The CDR3 DNA reads as TGTGCCAGCAGCCGCGGTGGGGCCACAGGGGGCGAGCAGTACTTC. As protein: CASSRGGATGGEQYF. This chain uses TRBV9 with TRBJ2-7; 8 bases are a match to TRBD1. Germline V lookup: CDR1 SGDLS, CDR2 YYNGEE. The V and J ends lost 4 bases and 6 bases, in that order; junction bases with no gene match: 12. The CDR3 runs 15 residues. Drawing the rest from reference TRBV9 and TRBJ2-7, the complete variable domain is DSGVTQTPKHLITATGQRVTLRCSPRSGDLSVYWYQQSLDQGLQFLIQYYNGEERAKGNILERFSAQQFPDLHSELNLSSLELGDSALYFCASSRGGATGGEQYFGPGTRLTVT.

This sequence joins TRBV19 and TRBJ2-4; possibly TRBD1 for D (5 bases). The CDR3 is 14 residues long. V shed 4 bases and J shed 8 bases, with 15 bases lying between them. Germline CDR1 is LNHDA and CDR2 is SQIVND (reference sequence). The CDR3 coding sequence is TGTGCCAGTAGTACCCGAAGGGGAACAGACATTCAGTACTTC. Amino acid sequence: CASSTRRGTDIQYF.

The gene calls are TRBV24-1 and TRBJ2-1; D is undetermined. Trimming cost V 2 bases and J 1 base, with 8 bases left between them. Germline V gene lookup returns CDR1 KGHDR and CDR2 SFDVKD. CDR3 length equals 15 residues. This CDR3 is CATSDSGWSYNEQFF. CDR3 in DNA: TGTGCCACCAGTGATTCAGGTTGGTCCTACAATGAGCAGTTCTTC.

The chain recombines TRBV2 with TRBJ2-2; D may be TRBD1 or TRBD2 (5 bases each). V lost 10 bases, J lost 0 bases, and 12 bases lay in between. The length of the CDR3 is 14 residues. Germline lookup yields CDR1 SNHLY and CDR2 FYNNEI. The CDR3 reads CATRDGSNTGELFF. The CDR3, as DNA: TGTGCCACCCGGGACGGATCGAACACCGGGGAGCTGTTTTTT.

V usage is TRBV5-1 and J usage is TRBJ1-3; D ambiguous. Germline CDR1 SGHRS, CDR2 YFSETQ. V gave up 0 bases and J gave up 1 base, with 8 bases separating them. This CDR3 spans 15 amino acids. The CDR3 region is CASSLVANSGNTIYF. CDR3 sequence (DNA): TGCGCCAGCAGCTTGGTCGCCAATTCTGGAAACACCATATATTTT.

The chain links TRBV2 to TRBJ2-2, with D possibly matching TRBD1 (5 bases). The CDR3 loop spans 14 amino acids. The germline V gene encodes CDR1 SNHLY and CDR2 FYNNEI. Trimming stripped 6 bases from V and 0 bases from J, with 8 bases between. CDR3 nucleotide sequence: TGTGCCAGCAGGGAACAGGCGAACACCGGGGAGCTGTTTTTT. Encoded protein: CASREQANTGELFF.

This clone was observed a handful of times. V and J are TRBV6-4 and TRBJ1-2, with 8 bases matching TRBD1. In germline, CDR1 is MRHNA, CDR2 SNTAGT. Trimming cost V 6 bases and J 1 base; bases outside gene matches: 7. The CDR3 covers 15 residues. The DNA of the CDR3 is TGTGCCAGCAGACGGGGGACAGGACTTAACTATGGCTACACCTTC. This sequence encodes CASRRGTGLNYGYTF.

The J gene is TRBJ2-7, the V gene TRBV27; the D is unclear. Germline lookup yields CDR1 MNHEY and CDR2 SMNVEV (reference sequence). V lost 6 bases, J lost 6 bases, and 15 bases lay in between. The CDR3 spans 13 residues. In DNA, the CDR3 is TGTGCCAGCAGCCGCCAGAAGGGTTCCGAGCAGTACTTC. Protein product: CASSRQKGSEQYF.

This chain uses TRBV3-1 (or the pseudogene TRBV3-2) with TRBJ1-4; TRBD1 aligns across 10 bases. Germline loops: CDR1 LGHDT, CDR2 YNNKEL (reference sequence). There are 15 residues in the CDR3. The J segment lost 10 bases and the V segment lost 3 bases, leaving 8 bases of the junction unmatched. The CDR3 protein is CASSQTRDRGGKLFF. In DNA form, the CDR3 reads TGTGCCAGCAGCCAGACCCGGGACAGGGGAGGAAAACTGTTTTTT.

The V call is TRBV2, the J call TRBJ1-6; 10 bases agree with TRBD1. The trim removed 9 bases at V and 7 bases at J, leaving 3 bases unmatched. The CDR3 is 13 amino acids. CDR1 and CDR2 (germline): SNHLY, FYNNEI. CDR3 sequence (DNA): TGTGCCAGTGGGGACAGGGGAAATTCACCCCTCCACTTT. It is translated as CASGDRGNSPLHF. Using reference TRBV2 and TRBJ1-6 for the parts outside the CDR3, the full variable domain is EPEVTQTPSHQVTQMGQEVILRCVPISNHLYFYWYRQILGQKVEFLVSFYNNEISEKSEIFDDQFSVERPDGSNFTLKIRSTKLEDSAMYFCASGDRGNSPLHFGNGTRLTVT.

The genes are TRBV3-1 (or the pseudogene TRBV3-2) and TRBJ2-3; D perhaps matches TRBD2 (5 bases). The CDR3 length is 16 residues. V gave up 0 bases and J gave up 2 bases, with 12 bases separating them. Germline CDR1 is LGHDT and CDR2 is YNNKEL (reference sequence). The CDR3 loop is CASSQEILAITDTQYF. The CDR3 DNA is TGTGCCAGCAGCCAAGAAATTCTAGCTATCACAGATACGCAGTATTTT.

J is TRBJ1-2 and V is TRBV29-1; no firm D call. The CDR3 covers 11 residues. CDR1 is SQVTM and CDR2 is ANQGSEA in the germline V gene. The V end lost 4 bases, the J end lost 8 bases, and 11 bases lay between the germline ends. CDR3 residues: CSVGEAQGYTF. The CDR3 DNA reads TGCAGCGTTGGAGAGGCCCAAGGCTACACCTTC. Complete variable domain (other parts from reference TRBV29-1 and TRBJ1-2): SAVISQKPSRDICQRGTSLTIQCQVDSQVTMMFWYRQQPGQSLTLIATANQGSEATYESGFVIDKFPISRPNLTFSTLTVSNMSPEDSSIYLCSVGEAQGYTFGSGTRLTVV.

The gene calls are TRBV6-1 and TRBJ1-5, with D possibly matching TRBD1 (6 bases). The germline V gene has CDR1 MNHNS and CDR2 SASEGT. This CDR3 comprises 15 residues. The ends were cut back, 3 bases at V and 5 bases at J, with 14 bases in the middle. This CDR3 reads CASSEGAGRYQPQHF. In nucleotides, the CDR3 is TGTGCCAGCAGTGAGGGGGCAGGACGATATCAGCCCCAGCATTTT.

In this sample, this clone turned up a few times. This chain connects TRBV4-2 to TRBJ2-7; D assignment may be TRBD1 or TRBD2 (5 bases each). This CDR3 is 12 amino acids long. Germline V gene lookup returns CDR1 LGHNA and CDR2 YNFKEQ. The germline V and J ends were trimmed by 2 bases and 6 bases, with 8 bases remaining between them. In DNA, the CDR3 is TGTGCCAGCAGCCAAAGTGGGGGCGAGCAGTACTTC. Translation: CASSQSGGEQYF.

The gene calls are TRBV11-3 and TRBJ2-2, with D possibly matching TRBD1 (6 bases). The CDR3 has 14 residues. Trimming stripped 6 bases from V and 1 base from J, with 9 bases between. Per the germline V gene, CDR1 is SGHNT and CDR2 is YENEEA. The CDR3 is CASSYRVNTGELFF. CDR3 DNA sequence: TGTGCCAGCAGTTACAGGGTGAACACCGGGGAGCTGTTTTTT.

This chain links TRBV4-1 with TRBJ2-2; 8 bases fit TRBD1. Germline V gene sequence: CDR1 MGHRA, CDR2 YSYEKL. The CDR3 contains 15 residues. V lost 2 bases to trimming and J lost 7 bases; unmatched junction nucleotides: 6. The CDR3 spells CASSQPDRGGGELFF. CDR3 sequence (DNA): TGCGCCAGCAGCCAACCCGACAGGGGTGGCGGGGAGCTGTTTTTT.

CDR3 region: CAWSDLGANEKLFF. CDR3 DNA: TGTGCCTGGAGCGACCTCGGAGCTAATGAAAAACTGTTTTTT. The V and J genes are TRBV30 and TRBJ1-4; D unclear. Per the germline V gene, CDR1 is GTSNPN and CDR2 is SVGIG (reference sequence). The CDR3 has 14 residues. The V gene lost 3 bases and the J gene lost 3 bases, with 11 bases spanning the gap.

The DNA for the CDR3 is TGTGCCTGGAGTGTAAGGGGGAATTCACCCCTCCACTTT. It specifies CAWSVRGNSPLHF. This rearrangement joins TRBV30 to TRBJ1-6; a weak D match, TRBD1 (6 bases). The germline V gene encodes CDR1 GTSNPN and CDR2 SVGIG (reference sequence). The length of the CDR3 is 13 residues. With 0 bases removed from V and 7 bases from J, the gap between germline ends came to 7 bases.

The chain combines TRBV10-3 with TRBJ2-2, with 9 bases lining up with TRBD2. Germline V lookup: CDR1 ENHRY, CDR2 SYGVKD. Trimming removed 4 bases from V and 3 bases from J; junction bases left unmatched: 6. This CDR3 is built from 16 residues. The CDR3 sequence is CAISVSGSKDTGELFF. The CDR3 DNA reads TGTGCCATCAGTGTTAGCGGGAGTAAGGACACCGGGGAGCTGTTTTTT.

The chain uses TRBV5-6 and TRBJ2-1; a possible D gene is TRBD1 (6 bases). Trimming pared 7 bases from V and 3 bases from J, leaving 14 bases between. The CDR3 is 14 residues long. The germline gives CDR1 SGHDT, CDR2 YYEEEE. The CDR3 DNA sequence: TGTGCCAGCGCCTTGGACAGCCACTACAATGAGCAGTTCTTC. Protein sequence: CASALDSHYNEQFF. The full variable domain, in which reference TRBV5-6 and TRBJ2-1 provide the parts outside the CDR3, is DAGVTQSPTHLIKTRGQQVTLRCSPKSGHDTVSWYQQALGQGPQFIFQYYEEEERQRGNFPDRFSGHQFPNYSSELNVNALLLGDSALYLCASALDSHYNEQFFGPGTRLTVL.